This T cell receptor (beta chain) stems from a study of vaccination and CD4 T cells after COVID-19. Turning to the study itself: Samples were collected from three convalescent patients on day 14 and on days 161 to 241 after vaccination.

Time point specified: late sampling 161 to 241 days after vaccination in a few convalescent patients. Treatment described: roughly nine-day PBMC culture with coronavirus spike peptide pools or control peptides (ViraFEST assay). The Oncomine TCR Beta short-read assay was what sequenced the DNA obtained from cultured CD4+ T cells. TCRdb re-analysed the PCR reads in MiXCR, keeping a single row per CDR3 protein. Of around 23,000 distinct CDR3 sequences in the sample, roughly 44% were seen once. This clonotype occurred a few times. Its antigen is still unknown. Germline loops: CDR1 SGHVS, CDR2 FNYEAQ. This CDR3 has 11 residues. The V gene lost 4 bases and the J gene lost 3 bases, with 3 bases spanning the gap.

The source is a human donor who had recovered from COVID-19. V usage is TRBV7-6 and J usage is TRBJ2-5, with unresolved D. The sample in question was CD4+ T cells from blood, cultured in vitro, obtained about 7 months after SARS-CoV-2 vaccination. CDR3 loop: CASSYKETQYF. CDR3 in DNA: TGTGCCAGCAGCTATAAAGAGACCCAGTACTTC.